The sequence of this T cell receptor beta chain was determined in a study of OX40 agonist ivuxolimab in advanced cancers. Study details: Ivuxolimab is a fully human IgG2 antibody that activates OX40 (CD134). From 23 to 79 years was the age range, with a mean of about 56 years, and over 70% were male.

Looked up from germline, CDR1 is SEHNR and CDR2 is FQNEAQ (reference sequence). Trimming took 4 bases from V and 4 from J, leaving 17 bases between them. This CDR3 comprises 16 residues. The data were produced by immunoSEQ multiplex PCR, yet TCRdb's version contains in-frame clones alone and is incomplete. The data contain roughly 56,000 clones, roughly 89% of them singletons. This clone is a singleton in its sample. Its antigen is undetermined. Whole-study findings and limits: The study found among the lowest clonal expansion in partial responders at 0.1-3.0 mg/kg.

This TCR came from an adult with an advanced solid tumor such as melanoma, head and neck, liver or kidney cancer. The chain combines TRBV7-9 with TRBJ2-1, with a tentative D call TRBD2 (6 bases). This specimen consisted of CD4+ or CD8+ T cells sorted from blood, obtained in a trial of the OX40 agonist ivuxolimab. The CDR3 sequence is CASSSMGGGFYNEQFF. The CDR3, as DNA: TGTGCCAGCAGCTCAATGGGGGGTGGTTTTTACAATGAGCAGTTCTTC.